This TCR beta chain was recorded in a study of Graves' ophthalmopathy and Graves' hyperthyroidism. Amplification targeted the TCR beta CDR3 regions, with RNA transcripts as the source material. Following a first-round RT-PCR that used HTBI primers, a second-round multiplex PCR was carried out. MiXCR, applied by TCRdb to the multiplex PCR reads, yields one record per CDR3 protein. The sample lists about half a million distinct CDR3 sequences; about 15% were seen once. This clonotype was seen many times. The germline CDR1 and CDR2 sequences are MDHEN and SYDVKM. V lost 1 base to trimming and J lost 6 bases, with 6 bases between them. This CDR3 has 12 amino acids.

The sequenced sample was blood. The chain recombines TRBV28 with TRBJ1-1; D gene uncertain. The sequence was obtained from a woman between 25 and 40 years old with Graves' ophthalmopathy. The DNA of the CDR3 is TGTGCCAGCAGTTTATCCGTACCTGAAGCTTTCTTT. Its protein is CASSLSVPEAFF. The variable domain in full, completed from reference TRBV28 and TRBJ1-1, reads DVKVTQSSRYLVKRTGEKVFLECVQDMDHENMFWYRQDPGLGLRLIYFSYDVKMKEKGDIPEGYSVSREKKERFSLILESASTNQTSMYLCASSLSVPEAFFGQGTRLTVV.